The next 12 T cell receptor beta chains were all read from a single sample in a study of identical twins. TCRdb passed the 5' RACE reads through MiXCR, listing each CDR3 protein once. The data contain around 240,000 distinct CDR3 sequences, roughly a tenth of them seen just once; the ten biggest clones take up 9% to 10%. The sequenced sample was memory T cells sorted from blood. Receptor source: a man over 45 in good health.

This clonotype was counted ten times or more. The DNA for the CDR3 is TGTGCCAGCAGCGAATTAAAACGGCGGGGGCAAGAGACCCAGTACTTC. Protein: CASSELKRRGQETQYF. The chain uses TRBV21-1 and TRBJ2-5; the DNA was not used to check the table's D call, TRBD1. TRBV21-1 is described as a pseudogene. The CDR3 has 16 residues.

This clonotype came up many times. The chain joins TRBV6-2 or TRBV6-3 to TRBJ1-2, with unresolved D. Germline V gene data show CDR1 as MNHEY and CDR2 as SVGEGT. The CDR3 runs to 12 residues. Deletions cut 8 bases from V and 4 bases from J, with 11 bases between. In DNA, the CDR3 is TGTGCCAGCGGCGCAGGAGGCTATGGCTACACCTTC. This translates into CASGAGGYGYTF.

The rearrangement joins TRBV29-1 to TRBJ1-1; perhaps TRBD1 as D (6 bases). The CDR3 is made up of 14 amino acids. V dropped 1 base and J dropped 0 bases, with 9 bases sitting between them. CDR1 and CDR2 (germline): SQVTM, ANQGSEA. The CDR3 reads CSVEVGTLNTEAFF. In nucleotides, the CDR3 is TGCAGCGTTGAAGTGGGGACACTGAACACTGAAGCTTTCTTT.

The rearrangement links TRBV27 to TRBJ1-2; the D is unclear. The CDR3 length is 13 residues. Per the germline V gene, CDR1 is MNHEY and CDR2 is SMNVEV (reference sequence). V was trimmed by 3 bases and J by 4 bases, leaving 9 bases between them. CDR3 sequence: CASSFVGSYGYTF. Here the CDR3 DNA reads TGTGCCAGCAGTTTCGTGGGCAGCTATGGCTACACCTTC.

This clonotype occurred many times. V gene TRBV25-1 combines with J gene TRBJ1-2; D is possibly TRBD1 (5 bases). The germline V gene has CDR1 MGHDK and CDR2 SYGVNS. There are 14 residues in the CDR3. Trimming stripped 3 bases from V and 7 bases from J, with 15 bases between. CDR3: CASSDSGTTPGYTF. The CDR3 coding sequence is TGTGCCAGCAGTGATTCGGGGACCACTCCTGGCTACACCTTC.

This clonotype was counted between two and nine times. The CDR3 nucleotides read TGCGCCAGCAGGTCCGACGAGACCCAGTACTTC. Protein: CASRSDETQYF. The chain carries TRBV5-1 and TRBJ2-5; D is unclear. The V and J ends lost 5 bases and 5 bases respectively, with 7 bases between them. The CDR3 sequence is 11 residues long. CDR1 and CDR2 (germline): SGHRS, YFSETQ.

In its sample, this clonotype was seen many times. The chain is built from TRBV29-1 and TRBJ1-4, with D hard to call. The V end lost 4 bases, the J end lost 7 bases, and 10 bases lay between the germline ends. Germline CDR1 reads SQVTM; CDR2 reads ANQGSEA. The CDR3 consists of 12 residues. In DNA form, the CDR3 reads TGCAGCGTTGGTAGGCCGGGTGAAAAACTGTTTTTT. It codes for CSVGRPGEKLFF.

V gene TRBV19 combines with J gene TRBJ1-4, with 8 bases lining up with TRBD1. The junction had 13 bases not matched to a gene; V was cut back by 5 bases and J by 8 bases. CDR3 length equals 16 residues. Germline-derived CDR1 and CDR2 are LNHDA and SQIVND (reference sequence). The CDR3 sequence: CASSPVTGALSEKLFF. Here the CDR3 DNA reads TGTGCCAGTAGTCCGGTGACAGGGGCACTTTCCGAAAAACTGTTTTTT.

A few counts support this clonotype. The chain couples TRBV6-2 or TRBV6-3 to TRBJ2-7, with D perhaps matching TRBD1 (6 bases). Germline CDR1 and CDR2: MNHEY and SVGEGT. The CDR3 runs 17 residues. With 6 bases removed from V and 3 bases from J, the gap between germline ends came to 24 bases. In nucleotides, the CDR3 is TGTGCCAGCAGCCATACTCCCCAGGGGCTACGCCGCTACGAGCAGTACTTC. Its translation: CASSHTPQGLRRYEQYF.

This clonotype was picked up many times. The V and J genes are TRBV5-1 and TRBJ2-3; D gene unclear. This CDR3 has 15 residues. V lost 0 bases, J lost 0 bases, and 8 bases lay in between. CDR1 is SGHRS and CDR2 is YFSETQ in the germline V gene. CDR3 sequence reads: CASSLVGRSTDTQYF. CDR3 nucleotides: TGCGCCAGCAGCTTGGTGGGCAGAAGCACAGATACGCAGTATTTT. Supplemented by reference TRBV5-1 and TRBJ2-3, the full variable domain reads KAGVTQTPRYLIKTRGQQVTLSCSPISGHRSVSWYQQTPGQGLQFLFEYFSETQRNKGNFPGRFSGRQFSNSRSEMNVSTLELGDSALYLCASSLVGRSTDTQYFGPGTRLTVL.

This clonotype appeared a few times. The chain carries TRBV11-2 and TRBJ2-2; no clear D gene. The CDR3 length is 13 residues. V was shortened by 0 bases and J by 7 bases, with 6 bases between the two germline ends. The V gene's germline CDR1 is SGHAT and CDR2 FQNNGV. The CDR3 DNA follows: TGTGCCAGCAGCTTAGATTTTCACGGGGAGCTGTTTTTT. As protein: CASSLDFHGELFF.

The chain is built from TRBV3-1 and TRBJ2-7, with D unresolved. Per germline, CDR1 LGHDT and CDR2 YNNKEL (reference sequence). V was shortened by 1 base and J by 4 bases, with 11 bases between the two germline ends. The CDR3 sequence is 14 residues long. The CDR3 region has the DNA TGTGCCAGCAGCCAAGGGAGTGGGCCGTACGAGCAGTACTTC. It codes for CASSQGSGPYEQYF.